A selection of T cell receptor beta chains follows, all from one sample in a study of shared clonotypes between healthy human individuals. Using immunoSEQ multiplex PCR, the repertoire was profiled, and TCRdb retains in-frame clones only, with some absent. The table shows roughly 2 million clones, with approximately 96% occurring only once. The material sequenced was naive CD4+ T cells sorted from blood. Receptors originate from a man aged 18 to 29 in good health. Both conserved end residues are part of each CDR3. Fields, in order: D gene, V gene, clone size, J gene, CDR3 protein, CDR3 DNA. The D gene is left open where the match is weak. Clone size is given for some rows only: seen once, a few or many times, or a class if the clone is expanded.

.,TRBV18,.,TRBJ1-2,CASSPPSEMPSYGYTF,TGTGCCAGCTCACCACCCTCGGAGATGCCGAGCTATGGCTACACCTTC
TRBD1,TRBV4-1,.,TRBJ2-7,CASSQDRATYEQYF,TGCGCCAGCAGCCAGGACAGGGCGACCTACGAGCAGTACTTC
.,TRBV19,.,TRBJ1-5,CASSNQQGDQPQHF,TGTGCCAGTAGTAACCAACAGGGTGATCAGCCCCAGCATTTT
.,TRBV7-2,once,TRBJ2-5,CASSLYSGGQGTQYF,TGTGCCAGCAGCTTATACAGTGGGGGCCAAGGGACCCAGTACTTC
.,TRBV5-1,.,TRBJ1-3,CASSLVGNVAGNTIYF,TGCGCCAGCAGCTTGGTAGGGAACGTGGCTGGAAACACCATATATTTT
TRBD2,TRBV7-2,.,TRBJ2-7,CASSSGLGREQYF,TGTGCCAGCAGCTCCGGACTAGGTCGAGAGCAGTACTTC
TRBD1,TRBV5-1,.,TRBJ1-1,CASSELGTGEPEAFF,TGCGCCAGCAGCGAGTTGGGGACAGGGGAGCCTGAAGCTTTCTTT
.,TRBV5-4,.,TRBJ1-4,CASSLERQRGELFF,TGTGCCAGCAGCTTGGAGCGCCAGCGTGGGGAACTGTTTTTT
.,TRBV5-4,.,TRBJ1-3,CASSLGGARDTIYF,TGTGCCAGCAGCTTGGGGGGCGCGAGGGACACCATATATTTT
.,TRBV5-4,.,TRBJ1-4,CASSSDHRNEKLFF,TGTGCCAGCAGCTCTGATCATAGGAATGAAAAACTGTTTTTT
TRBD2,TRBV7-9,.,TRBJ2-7,CASSWGGIGLAGESYEQYF,TGTGCCAGCAGCTGGGGGGGTATTGGACTAGCGGGAGAGAGCTACGAGCAGTACTTC
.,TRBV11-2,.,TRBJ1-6,CASSSSAGAYNSPLHF,TGTGCCAGCAGCTCTTCAGCGGGGGCATATAATTCACCCCTCCACTTT
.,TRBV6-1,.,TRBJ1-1,CASSRWGYTEAFF,TGTGCCAGCAGCCGATGGGGGTACACTGAAGCTTTCTTT
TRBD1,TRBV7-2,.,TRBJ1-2,CASSRTGQGNYGYTF,TGTGCCAGCAGCCGCACAGGACAGGGGAACTATGGCTACACCTTC
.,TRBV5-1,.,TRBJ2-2,CASSLAGSRSGELFF,TGCGCCAGCAGCTTGGCTGGGAGTCGGTCAGGGGAGCTGTTTTTT
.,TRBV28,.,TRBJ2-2,CASSLNQGAGTGELFF,TGTGCCAGCAGTCTAAACCAGGGAGCGGGCACCGGGGAGCTGTTTTTT
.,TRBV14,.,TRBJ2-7,CASSQRDRIYEQYF,TGTGCCAGCAGCCAGAGAGATAGGATCTACGAGCAGTACTTC
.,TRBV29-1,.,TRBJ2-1,CSTKGGARVEQFF,TGCAGTACGAAGGGGGGGGCGCGGGTTGAGCAGTTCTTC
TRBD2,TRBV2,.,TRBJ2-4,CASLESGSVAKNIQYF,TGTGCCAGCTTGGAAAGCGGGAGTGTGGCCAAAAACATTCAGTACTTC
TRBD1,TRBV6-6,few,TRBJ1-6,CASSLRDSNSPLHF,TGTGCCAGCAGCCTACGGGACAGTAATTCACCCCTCCACTTT
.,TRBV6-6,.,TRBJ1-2,CASSPQTFGDYGYTF,TGTGCCAGCAGTCCCCAAACGTTTGGGGACTATGGCTACACCTTC
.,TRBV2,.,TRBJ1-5,CASRRQVRQPQHF,TGTGCCAGCAGACGACAGGTTCGTCAGCCCCAGCATTTT
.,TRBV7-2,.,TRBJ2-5,CASSFLGPGTQYF,TGTGCCAGCAGCTTTTTAGGGCCCGGGACCCAGTACTTC
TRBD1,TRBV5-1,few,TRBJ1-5,CASSLGTGDNQPQHF,TGCGCCAGCAGCTTGGGGACAGGGGACAATCAGCCCCAGCATTTT
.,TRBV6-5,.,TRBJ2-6,CAAGGGANVLTF,TGTGCCGCTGGAGGGGGGGCCAACGTCCTGACTTTC
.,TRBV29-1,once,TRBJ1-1,CSVGVGGTEAFF,TGCAGCGTAGGAGTCGGTGGCACTGAAGCTTTCTTT
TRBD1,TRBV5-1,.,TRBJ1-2,CASSQRDSYGYTF,TGCGCCAGCAGCCAGCGGGACAGTTATGGCTACACCTTC
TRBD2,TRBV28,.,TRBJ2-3,CASSRRTSGGARDTQYF,TGTGCCAGCAGTAGAAGGACTAGCGGGGGGGCCCGAGATACGCAGTATTTT
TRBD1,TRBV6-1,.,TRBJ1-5,CASSGGQNQPQHF,TGTGCCAGCAGTGGGGGACAGAATCAGCCCCAGCATTTT
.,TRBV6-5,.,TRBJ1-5,CASKRAGGNQPQHF,TGTGCCAGCAAACGGGCGGGGGGCAATCAGCCCCAGCATTTT
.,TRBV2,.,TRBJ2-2,CASQRQGGTTGELFF,TGTGCCAGCCAAAGACAGGGAGGAACCACCGGGGAGCTGTTTTTT
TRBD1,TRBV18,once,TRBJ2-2,CASSRGTASNTGELFF,TGTGCCAGCTCACGAGGGACAGCAAGTAACACCGGGGAGCTGTTTTTT